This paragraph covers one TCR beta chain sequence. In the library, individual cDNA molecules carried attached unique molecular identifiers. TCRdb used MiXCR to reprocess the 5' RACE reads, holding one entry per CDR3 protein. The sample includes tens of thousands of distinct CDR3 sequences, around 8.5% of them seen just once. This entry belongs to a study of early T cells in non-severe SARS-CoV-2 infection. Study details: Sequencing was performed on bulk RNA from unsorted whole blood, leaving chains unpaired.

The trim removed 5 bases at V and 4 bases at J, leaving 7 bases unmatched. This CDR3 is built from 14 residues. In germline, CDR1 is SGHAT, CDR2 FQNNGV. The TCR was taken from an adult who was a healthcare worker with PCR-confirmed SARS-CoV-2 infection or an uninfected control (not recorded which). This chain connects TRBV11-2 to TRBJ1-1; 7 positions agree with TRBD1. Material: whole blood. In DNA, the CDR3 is TGTGCCAGCAGCCCGACAGGGTACTCCACTGAAGCTTTCTTT. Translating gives CASSPTGYSTEAFF. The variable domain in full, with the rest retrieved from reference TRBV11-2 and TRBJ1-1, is EAGVAQSPRYKIIEKRQSVAFWCNPISGHATLYWYQQILGQGPKLLIQFQNNGVVDDSQLPKDRFSAERLKGVDSTLKIQPAKLEDSAVYLCASSPTGYSTEAFFGQGTRLTVV.